This is a list of T cell receptor beta chains from one sample in a study of identical twins. Via MiXCR, TCRdb re-called the 5' RACE reads, giving one row per CDR3 protein. This sample yields approximately 190,000 distinct CDR3 sequences, of which roughly 15% are seen a single time; about 38% belongs to the top ten. Separately, the same data were catalogued under a study of T cells expressing NK-cell markers.

The specimen sequenced was CD8+ T cells sorted from blood. These TCRs come from a woman between 18 and 29 years old in good health. Both conserved end residues are part of each CDR3. A D gene is named only where the DNA matches it firmly. Rows may omit the clone size; those that give it use once, few, many or a size class.

cdr3_nt,cdr3_aa,clone_size,j_call,v_call,d_call
TGTGCCAGCAGCCCCACCGGGGGAGGGGGACTCACTGAAGCTTTCTTT,CASSPTGGGGLTEAFF,few,TRBJ1-1,TRBV7-9,NA
TGTGCCAGCAGTTTCATAGGGGGCGAGCAGTACTTC,CASSFIGGEQYF,few,TRBJ2-7,TRBV27,NA
TGTGCCAGCAGCGCAGGGGGCTCCACTGAAGCTTTCTTT,CASSAGGSTEAFF,few,TRBJ1-1,TRBV9,TRBD1
TGTGCCAGCAGCGGCCCGAGGAATGAGCAGTTCTTC,CASSGPRNEQFF,few,TRBJ2-1,TRBV7-2,NA
TGTGCCAGCGCCCCAGGGTCGAACGATGAGCAGTTCTTC,CASAPGSNDEQFF,NA,TRBJ2-1,TRBV12-3/TRBV12-4,NA
TGTGCCAGCAGCTTAGCGGGTGGCGGGAGCACAGATACGCAGTATTTT,CASSLAGGGSTDTQYF,many,TRBJ2-3,TRBV7-9,NA
TGTGCCAGCAGCTCCCGGGAAGGGGCCACCCCCTCCGGCACAGATACGCAGTATTTT,CASSSREGATPSGTDTQYF,NA,TRBJ2-3,TRBV11-1,NA
TGTGCCAGCAGCTCCAATGAGCAGTTCTTC,CASSSNEQFF,many,TRBJ2-1,TRBV12-3/TRBV12-4,NA
TGTGCCAGCAGCCTAGGACACCACCAAGAGACCCAGTACTTC,CASSLGHHQETQYF,few,TRBJ2-5,TRBV7-8,NA
TGTGCCAGCAGTCCCCAGGGCGAGAACTACAATGAGCAGTTCTTC,CASSPQGENYNEQFF,few,TRBJ2-1,TRBV6-1,NA
TGCAGTGCTGGGACTAGCGAGACCTACAATGAGCAGTTCTTC,CSAGTSETYNEQFF,NA,TRBJ2-1,TRBV20-1,TRBD2
TGTGCCAGCACCTCTCCGACAGGCGAATTATGGGAGCAGTACTTC,CASTSPTGELWEQYF,few,TRBJ2-7,TRBV6-2/TRBV6-3,NA
TGTGCCAGCAGTCCGGCGGGGGATGAGCAGTTCTTC,CASSPAGDEQFF,few,TRBJ2-1,TRBV12-3/TRBV12-4,TRBD2
TGTGCCAGCAGCTCCTTGGGACTAGCGGGAGTCCAAGAGACCCAGTACTTC,CASSSLGLAGVQETQYF,NA,TRBJ2-5,TRBV5-6,TRBD2